These 32 T cell receptor beta chains share one sample of origin, sequenced in a study of post-analysis software for immune sequencing data. What these receptors recognize is not known. Study-wide points: In patients, TRBV5-6, TRBV5-1 and TRBV20-1 belonged to five TRBV segments found more frequently than in controls.

Unique molecular identifiers were carried by the TCR beta cDNA libraries. TCRdb called the PCR reads again in MiXCR, with one record for every CDR3 protein. The sample shows hundreds of thousands of distinct CDR3 sequences, about 32% of them seen only once. Specimen: blood. Receptor source: a girl aged 5-17 years with multiple sclerosis.

V usage is TRBV4-3 and J usage is TRBJ1-4; 7 bases match TRBD1. The trim removed 6 bases at V and 4 bases at J, leaving 5 bases unmatched. Germline V gene data show CDR1 as LGHNA and CDR2 as YSLEER. This CDR3 has 14 residues. The CDR3 sequence is CASSWDSRNEKLFF. The CDR3 nucleotides are TGCGCCAGCAGTTGGGACAGTCGTAATGAAAAACTGTTTTTT.

This clonotype was recorded many times. This rearrangement joins TRBV20-1 to TRBJ1-4, with TRBD1 as a possible D gene (5 bases). The CDR3 contains 15 residues. CDR1 DFQATT and CDR2 SNEGSKA come from the germline V gene (reference sequence). Trimming took off 3 bases at V and 12 bases at J, with 23 bases between the two ends. CDR3 sequence reads: CSASQPGDSTRELFF. CDR3 coding DNA: TGCAGTGCTAGTCAACCTGGGGACTCCACCCGGGAACTGTTTTTT.

The rearrangement links TRBV14 to TRBJ2-2; D is perhaps TRBD2 (6 bases). Germline V gene sequence: CDR1 SGHDN, CDR2 FVKESK. With 4 bases removed from V and 2 bases from J, the gap between germline ends came to 14 bases. The CDR3 sequence is 16 residues long. CDR3 in DNA: TGTGCCAGCAGCCCCCTAACGGGAGTCAACACCGGGGAGCTGTTTTTT. This encodes CASSPLTGVNTGELFF.

This clonotype was counted at least ten times. The rearrangement joins TRBV5-5 to TRBJ2-1, with 11 bases matching TRBD2. With 1 base clipped from V and 5 bases from J, the junction kept 2 bases outside the gene matches. The germline gives CDR1 SGHKS, CDR2 YYEKEE (reference sequence). The CDR3 loop spans 15 amino acids. The CDR3 DNA reads TGTGCCAGCAGCTTGATGGGACTAGCGGACAATGAGCAGTTCTTC. This codes for CASSLMGLADNEQFF.

This clonotype was recorded a few times. This chain links TRBV29-1 with TRBJ1-1; no reliable D call. The CDR3 has 12 amino acids. Trimming removed 4 bases from V and 0 bases from J, with 6 bases in between. CDR1 is SQVTM and CDR2 is ANQGSEA in the germline V gene. The CDR3 sequence: CSVGILNTEAFF. The CDR3 nucleotides are TGCAGCGTTGGAATATTGAACACTGAAGCTTTCTTT.

The genes are TRBV28 and TRBJ2-7; D is possibly TRBD1 or TRBD2 (7 bases each). With 5 bases removed from V and 3 bases from J, the gap between germline ends came to 20 bases. There are 16 residues in the CDR3. The germline CDR1 and CDR2 sequences are MDHEN and SYDVKM. The CDR3 loop reads CASSHSRGGGRYEQYF. The CDR3 nucleotides are TGTGCCAGCAGTCATTCCCGGGGAGGGGGCCGCTACGAGCAGTACTTC.

The V call is TRBV27, the J call TRBJ2-3; a possible D gene is TRBD2 (6 bases). CDR1 is MNHEY, CDR2 SMNVEV, per germline (reference sequence). CDR3 length: 18 amino acids. Trimming shortened V by 2 bases and J by 1 base, and 19 bases separated the two germline ends. CDR3: CASSLRSSGGLRTDTQYF. CDR3 in DNA: TGTGCCAGCAGTTTACGTTCATCCGGGGGATTACGCACAGATACGCAGTATTTT.

This clonotype came up many times. This sequence joins TRBV12-3 or TRBV12-4 and TRBJ2-1, with a weak D call TRBD2 (5 bases). The CDR3 spans 16 residues. V lost 5 bases to trimming and J lost 0 bases, with 14 bases between them. Here the CDR3 reads CASSPSTGSSYNEQFF. CDR3 bases: TGTGCCAGCAGTCCATCGACGGGGAGCTCCTACAATGAGCAGTTCTTC.

This clonotype has more than one count but fewer than ten. The chain employs TRBV29-1 and TRBJ2-5; a possible D gene is TRBD1 (6 bases). Germline V gives CDR1 SQVTM, CDR2 ANQGSEA. The CDR3 sequence is 14 residues long. V was clipped by 6 bases and J by 5 bases, with 19 bases between them. The CDR3 region has the DNA TGCAGCGTCGCAGGGACACGCACCGGGGAGACCCAGTACTTC. This translates into CSVAGTRTGETQYF.

This clonotype has just a few counts. The chain links TRBV7-8 to TRBJ1-2; TRBD1 matches at 10 bases. The V segment lost 5 bases and the J segment 5 bases; nucleotides outside the gene matches: 8. Looked up from germline, CDR1 is SGHVS and CDR2 is FQNEAQ. CDR3 length: 15 amino acids. Written as DNA, the CDR3 is TGTGCCAGCAGCCCAGGGACAGGGGATTTTTATGGCTACACCTTC. It yields the protein CASSPGTGDFYGYTF.

This chain links TRBV12-3 or TRBV12-4 with TRBJ1-5; D ambiguous. CDR3 length equals 13 residues. V lost 6 bases and J lost 7, with 13 bases in between. This chain's CDR3 is CASRSVNGQPQHF. The CDR3 DNA reads as TGTGCCAGCAGGTCCGTAAACGGGCAGCCCCAGCATTTT.

The chain joins TRBV20-1 to TRBJ2-5; possible D gene TRBD2, 6 bases. There are 11 residues in the CDR3. The V gene lost 5 bases and the J gene lost 5 bases, with 9 bases spanning the gap. Germline CDR1 DFQATT, CDR2 SNEGSKA (reference sequence). The CDR3 loop is CSAGGWETQYF. CDR3 nucleotides: TGCAGTGCTGGAGGGTGGGAGACCCAGTACTTC.

This clonotype has a handful of counts. The chain has TRBV28 and TRBJ2-7, with unresolved D. Trimming took 5 bases from V and 0 from J, leaving 17 bases between them. The CDR3 has 16 amino acids. From germline, CDR1 is MDHEN and CDR2 SYDVKM. DNA of the CDR3: TGTGCCAGCAGTCCTCGATGGACCGCTAGCTCCTACGAGCAGTACTTC. Protein: CASSPRWTASSYEQYF.

This clonotype was observed a handful of times. The CDR3 region is CSADRDGGTQGNQPQHF. The DNA for the CDR3 is TGCAGTGCCGACCGGGACGGGGGAACTCAGGGCAATCAGCCCCAGCATTTT. The chain employs TRBV20-1 and TRBJ1-5; a weak D match, TRBD1 (5 bases). The CDR3 has 17 amino acids. Trimming took 6 bases from V and 2 from J, leaving 23 bases between them. Germline CDR1 and CDR2: DFQATT and SNEGSKA (reference sequence).

This rearrangement joins TRBV7-2 to TRBJ2-2; tentative D call: TRBD1 (7 bases). The V end lost 5 bases, the J end lost 4 bases, and 20 bases lay between the germline ends. The CDR3 is 17 residues long. Germline V gene sequence: CDR1 SGHTA, CDR2 FQGNSA. The CDR3 nucleotides are TGTGCCAGCAGCCTGAGACAGGGAGGCCGTGGCACCGGGGAGCTGTTTTTT. Translation gives CASSLRQGGRGTGELFF.

The V gene is TRBV4-3, the J gene TRBJ2-5, with D tentatively TRBD1 (6 bases). This CDR3 comprises 15 residues. The V and J ends lost 3 bases and 3 bases respectively, with 14 bases between them. From germline, CDR1 is LGHNA and CDR2 YSLEER. CDR3 sequence reads: CASSQEQGQEETQYF. CDR3 in DNA: TGCGCCAGCAGCCAGGAACAGGGACAAGAAGAGACCCAGTACTTC.

This clonotype was seen more than once but under ten times. The V gene is TRBV7-2, the J gene TRBJ2-3; TRBD2 aligns across 9 bases. The CDR3 is made up of 15 amino acids. The germline V gene encodes CDR1 SGHTA and CDR2 FQGNSA. J was trimmed by 6 bases and V by 5 bases; bases with no gene match: 9. Here the CDR3 DNA reads TGTGCCAGCAGCCCCCGCGGGGGGGCGGCCGATACGCAGTATTTT. This encodes CASSPRGGAADTQYF.

This clonotype is a singleton in its sample. This chain joins TRBV20-1 and TRBJ2-5; weak D call: TRBD1 (5 bases). Germline values: CDR1 DFQATT, CDR2 SNEGSKA (reference sequence). The V gene lost 2 bases and the J gene lost 1 base, with 11 bases spanning the gap. This CDR3 has 14 amino acids. The DNA for the CDR3 is TGCAGTGCTAGAAGATCTAGGGGCCAAGAGACCCAGTACTTC. Protein: CSARRSRGQETQYF.

This clonotype showed up just a few times. The chain links TRBV7-9 to TRBJ2-1; the D gene is possibly TRBD1 (6 bases). In germline, CDR1 is SEHNR, CDR2 FQNEAQ (reference sequence). The CDR3 runs to 17 residues. Deletions cut 4 bases from V and 2 bases from J, with 18 bases between. The CDR3 here is CASSSLKFDRTYNEQFF. The CDR3 DNA follows: TGTGCCAGCAGCTCGCTAAAATTCGACAGGACCTACAATGAGCAGTTCTTC.

This clonotype was seen a single time. The CDR3 DNA reads TGCGCCAGCAGCCACAGAACAGGGGGTTTTCCTTCCACTGAAGCTTTCTTT. Translation gives CASSHRTGGFPSTEAFF. This rearrangement joins TRBV4-3 to TRBJ1-1; 8 bases line up with TRBD1. Per germline, CDR1 LGHNA and CDR2 YSLEER. This CDR3 comprises 17 residues. Unmatched junction bases numbered 13, after V lost 3 bases and J lost 4 bases.

The sample holds a few counts of this clonotype. This chain connects TRBV5-1 to TRBJ1-1; D might be TRBD1 (5 bases). Germline V lookup: CDR1 SGHRS, CDR2 YFSETQ. The CDR3 sequence is 14 residues long. The V gene lost 0 bases and the J gene lost 5 bases, with 11 bases spanning the gap. The CDR3 protein is CASSLVPGRTEAFF. The CDR3 DNA sequence: TGCGCCAGCAGCTTGGTCCCAGGGCGGACTGAAGCTTTCTTT.

This clonotype was picked up a small number of times. The chain couples TRBV10-3 to TRBJ2-7; 10 nucleotides match TRBD1. With V trimmed by 7 bases and J by 2 bases, 17 bases remained unmatched. Germline V lookup: CDR1 ENHRY, CDR2 SYGVKD. The CDR3 runs to 18 residues. This CDR3 reads CAIKIARGKGQGTYEQYF. The CDR3 DNA sequence: TGTGCCATCAAAATCGCGAGGGGGAAGGGACAGGGGACCTACGAGCAGTACTTC.

The chain is built from TRBV20-1 and TRBJ2-7; D possibly matches TRBD1 or TRBD2 (6 bases each). The germline CDR1 and CDR2 sequences are DFQATT and SNEGSKA (reference sequence). The CDR3 sequence is 13 residues long. The V end lost 6 bases, the J end lost 3 bases, and 15 bases lay between the germline ends. CDR3 residues: CSARRGANYEQYF. CDR3 DNA: TGCAGTGCCAGGAGGGGGGCGAACTACGAGCAGTACTTC.

The chain has TRBV13 and TRBJ2-1; 7 bases fit TRBD1. J gave up 8 bases and V 5 bases, and 12 bases lay outside the gene matches. Per germline, CDR1 PRHDT and CDR2 FYEKMQ (reference sequence). This CDR3 spans 15 amino acids. The CDR3 protein is CASSLGTAPNDEQFF. CDR3 sequence (DNA): TGTGCCAGCAGCCTCGGGACAGCGCCAAACGATGAGCAGTTCTTC. The full variable domain, in which reference TRBV13 and TRBJ2-1 provide the parts outside the CDR3, is AAGVIQSPRHLIKEKRETATLKCYPIPRHDTVYWYQQGPGQDPQFLISFYEKMQSDKGSIPDRFSAQQFSDYHSELNMSSLELGDSALYFCASSLGTAPNDEQFFGPGTRLTVL.

This clonotype was recorded a few times. CDR3 nucleotides: TGCAGTGCTAGAGGACGCAATTGGAGCGGGGGAAATGGCTACACCTTC. It encodes CSARGRNWSGGNGYTF. The chain employs TRBV20-1 and TRBJ1-2; TRBD1 might be the D (5 bases). CDR3 length equals 16 residues. Trimming pared 1 base from V and 6 bases from J, leaving 21 bases between. Germline CDR1 DFQATT, CDR2 SNEGSKA (reference sequence).

V usage is TRBV7-8 and J usage is TRBJ1-6; 9 bases are shared with TRBD1. J gave up 9 bases and V 0 bases, and 3 bases lay outside the gene matches. Germline lookup yields CDR1 SGHVS and CDR2 FQNEAQ. The CDR3 extends over 15 amino acids. The CDR3 DNA reads as TGTGCCAGCAGCTTAGCGGGACAGGGTAGTTCACCCCTCCACTTT. This sequence encodes CASSLAGQGSSPLHF.

This clonotype was seen only a few times. This chain links TRBV7-2 with TRBJ1-2; D remains ambiguous. This CDR3 has 16 amino acids. Germline loops: CDR1 SGHTA, CDR2 FQGNSA. The germline V and J ends were trimmed by 5 bases and 2 bases, with 18 bases remaining between them. Here the CDR3 DNA reads TGTGCCAGCAGCCTAACCGTGGGTTTGATCAACTATGGCTACACCTTC. This encodes CASSLTVGLINYGYTF.

This clonotype was detected only once. The gene calls are TRBV18 and TRBJ2-1; no firm D call. The J call may be faulty, since TRBJ2-7 better matches the DNA end. CDR3 length equals 15 residues. Germline-derived CDR1 and CDR2 are KGHSH and LQKENI. The CDR3 sequence is CASSPVLTTYNEQYF. The DNA for the CDR3 is TGTGCCAGCTCACCAGTATTAACAACCTACAATGAGCAGTACTTC.

J is TRBJ1-1 and V is TRBV20-1, with D unresolved. Trimming shortened V by 5 bases and J by 1 base, and 14 bases separated the two germline ends. Looked up from germline, CDR1 is DFQATT and CDR2 is SNEGSKA (reference sequence). The CDR3 has 14 residues. The CDR3 loop reads CSAPQVAANTEAFF. The CDR3 DNA follows: TGCAGTGCTCCTCAGGTAGCGGCGAACACTGAAGCTTTCTTT.

The V call is TRBV6-2 or TRBV6-3, the J call TRBJ2-1, with TRBD1 matching over 11 bases. CDR3 length: 16 residues. In germline, CDR1 is MNHEY, CDR2 SVGEGT. V dropped 2 bases and J dropped 13; count of bases not matched to a gene: 13. The CDR3 loop is CASSYPGQGVRETQFF. The CDR3 DNA reads TGTGCCAGCAGTTACCCGGGACAGGGGGTTCGGGAGACCCAGTTCTTC.

This clonotype appeared once. The rearrangement links TRBV12-3 or TRBV12-4 to TRBJ2-1; D not certain. Deletions cut 7 bases from V and 0 bases from J, with 16 bases between. The CDR3 is 16 residues long. The CDR3 reads CASTVSAQLSYNEQFF. CDR3 DNA: TGTGCCAGCACCGTCTCCGCCCAGCTCTCCTACAATGAGCAGTTCTTC.

In this sample, this clonotype turned up many times. The V and J genes are TRBV7-2 and TRBJ2-1, with D perhaps TRBD2 (7 bases). Germline CDR1 SGHTA, CDR2 FQGNSA. This CDR3 region has 15 residues. Trimming pared 1 base from V and 2 bases from J, leaving 9 bases between. CDR3 in amino acids: CASSLVGGPYNEQFF. DNA for the CDR3: TGTGCCAGCAGCTTAGTGGGGGGGCCCTACAATGAGCAGTTCTTC.